A single sample gave rise to the 24 T cell receptor beta chains below, sequenced in a study of blood T cell repertoires in COVID-19. TCRdb's copy holds only in-frame clones and misses some; the assay was immunoSEQ multiplex PCR. The table records about 69,000 clones, 75% to 80% of them present only once. Input material: peripheral blood. Receptors originate from a human donor in a cohort sampled during active COVID-19.

This clone was observed a handful of times. The rearrangement uses TRBV6-4 and TRBJ2-1; D unclear. The CDR3 spans 15 residues. Germline loops: CDR1 MRHNA, CDR2 SNTAGT. V lost 2 bases to trimming and J lost 1 base, with 9 bases between them. The CDR3 DNA reads TGTGCCAGCAGTGACAGCCGGTGGTCCTACAATGAGCAGTTCTTC. Translation: CASSDSRWSYNEQFF.

The chain uses TRBV7-9 and TRBJ1-4; D unresolved. Germline V CDR1 and CDR2: SEHNR, FQNEAQ (reference sequence). V gave up 4 bases and J gave up 4 bases, with 10 bases separating them. CDR3 size: 14 residues. In nucleotides, the CDR3 is TGTGCCAGCAGCTCCGGAGGGAGTAATGAAAAACTGTTTTTT. Amino acids: CASSSGGSNEKLFF.

CDR3 coding DNA: TGTGCCAGCAGCTACCTAGAGGGTGAGCAGTTCTTC. Translation: CASSYLEGEQFF. J is TRBJ2-1 and V is TRBV11-3; perhaps TRBD2 as D (5 bases). The ends were cut back, 4 bases at V and 9 bases at J, with 10 bases in the middle. This CDR3 has 12 amino acids. Per germline, CDR1 SGHNT and CDR2 YENEEA.

CDR3 loop: CAIRPDRVSPLHF. CDR3 coding DNA: TGTGCCATCAGGCCAGACAGGGTTTCACCCCTCCACTTT. This chain uses TRBV10-3 with TRBJ1-6; 7 bases fit TRBD1. Trimming at V came to 6 bases and at J to 9 bases, leaving 5 bases not matched to a gene. Germline V gene data show CDR1 as ENHRY and CDR2 as SYGVKD. This CDR3 region has 13 residues.

This clone was seen a few times. The rearrangement uses TRBV7-8 and TRBJ2-2; 8 positions match TRBD1. Germline lookup yields CDR1 SGHVS and CDR2 FQNEAQ. The CDR3 sequence is 15 residues long. V dropped 2 bases and J dropped 4; count of bases not matched to a gene: 3. The CDR3: CASSLRDRPTGELFF. The CDR3 DNA reads as TGTGCCAGCAGCTTAAGGGACAGGCCCACCGGGGAGCTGTTTTTT.

The rearrangement links TRBV5-4 to TRBJ2-7, with D uncertain. The V end was cut by 3 bases, the J end by 4 bases, with 5 bases between. CDR3 length: 11 residues. CDR1 and CDR2 (germline): SGHNT, YYREEE (reference sequence). The CDR3 loop is CASSSTYEQYF. The CDR3 bases are TGTGCCAGCAGCTCCACTTACGAGCAGTACTTC. Full variable domain (missing parts from reference TRBV5-4 and TRBJ2-7): ETGVTQSPTHLIKTRGQQVTLRCSSQSGHNTVSWYQQALGQGPQFIFQYYREEENGRGNFPPRFSGLQFPNYSSELNVNALELDDSALYLCASSSTYEQYFGPGTRLTVT.

The V call is TRBV11-2, the J call TRBJ1-2; a weak D match, TRBD1 (5 bases). This CDR3 has 15 residues. Germline CDR1 SGHAT, CDR2 FQNNGV. V lost 0 bases to trimming and J lost 8 bases, with 16 bases between them. In nucleotides, the CDR3 is TGTGCCAGCAGCTTAGATCGGGGGATCTGGGACGGCTACACCTTC. Its protein product is CASSLDRGIWDGYTF.

This clone came up a few times. The J gene is TRBJ2-5, the V gene TRBV7-9; 7 bases map to TRBD2. Germline lookup yields CDR1 SEHNR and CDR2 FQNEAQ (reference sequence). V trimming: 0 bases; J trimming: 5 bases; junction bases outside the gene matches: 3. The CDR3 totals 14 residues. As DNA, the CDR3 is TGTGCCAGCAGCTTAGCGGGAGGGCGGGAGACCCAGTACTTC. Encoded protein: CASSLAGGRETQYF.

The chain links TRBV15 to TRBJ2-2, with TRBD1 as a possible D gene (5 bases). Germline V gives CDR1 LNHNV, CDR2 YYDKDF (reference sequence). This CDR3 comprises 14 residues. The germline V and J ends were trimmed by 5 bases and 2 bases, with 9 bases remaining between them. This CDR3 is CATSSGHNTGELFF. The DNA for the CDR3 is TGTGCCACCAGCTCTGGACATAACACCGGGGAGCTGTTTTTT.

This clone was counted once. A junction end diverges from the germline sequence, so it may reflect a read error. This chain connects TRBV24-1 to TRBJ1-2, with D unclear. The CDR3 runs to 9 residues. Germline CDR1 and CDR2: KGHDR and SFDVKD. CDR3 sequence: CATRIPGNF. In nucleotides, the CDR3 is TGTGCCACCAGGATTCCGGGTAACTTC.

The chain employs TRBV7-9 and TRBJ2-4; 12 nucleotides line up with TRBD2. The CDR3 contains 15 residues. V was clipped by 5 bases and J by 6 bases; unmatched bases: 5. The germline V gene encodes CDR1 SEHNR and CDR2 FQNEAQ (reference sequence). CDR3 DNA sequence: TGTGCCAGCAGCCCGACTAGCGGGAGAGGAAACATTCAGTACTTC. Translated, it gives CASSPTSGRGNIQYF. Looking up the rest from reference TRBV7-9 and TRBJ2-4 gives the full variable domain: DTGVSQNPRHKITKRGQNVTFRCDPISEHNRLYWYRQTLGQGPEFLTYFQNEAQLEKSRLLSDRFSAERPKGSFSTLEIQRTEQGDSAMYLCASSPTSGRGNIQYFGAGTRLSVL.

The chain joins TRBV10-1 to TRBJ1-2; the match to TRBD1 covers 8 bases. The V gene's germline CDR1 is WNHNN and CDR2 SYGVQD (reference sequence). Trimming cost V 4 bases and J 3 bases; bases outside gene matches: 1. The CDR3 covers 13 residues. The CDR3 nucleotides read TGCGCCAGCAGTGCGGGACAGGACTATGGCTACACCTTC. Translation: CASSAGQDYGYTF.

This clone was seen once. The DNA for the CDR3 is TGCAGTGCTAGTAGGGGCAGCTCCTACAATGAGCAGTTCTTC. Its protein product is CSASRGSSYNEQFF. This chain links TRBV20-1 with TRBJ2-1; a possible D gene is TRBD1 (5 bases). The V end lost 3 bases, the J end lost 0 bases, and 9 bases lay between the germline ends. Per the germline V gene, CDR1 is DFQATT and CDR2 is SNEGSKA (reference sequence). The CDR3 has 14 residues.

The genes are TRBV7-8 and TRBJ2-3; D may be TRBD2 (9 bases). V gave up 0 bases and J gave up 1 base, with 14 bases separating them. Germline lookup yields CDR1 SGHVS and CDR2 FQNEAQ. This CDR3 is built from 17 residues. The CDR3 region has the DNA TGTGCCAGCAGCTTAGCGCGGGGGGGACAGGGCACAGATACGCAGTATTTT. Amino acid sequence: CASSLARGGQGTDTQYF.

The rearrangement links TRBV5-1 to TRBJ1-2, with TRBD1 identical over 10 bases. Germline loops: CDR1 SGHRS, CDR2 YFSETQ. The CDR3 is 17 residues long. Trimming cost V 8 bases and J 2 bases; bases outside gene matches: 15. The CDR3 loop reads CASRGNVGTGANYGYTF. In DNA form, the CDR3 reads TGCGCCAGTCGTGGGAATGTAGGGACAGGGGCCAACTATGGCTACACCTTC.

This chain uses TRBV20-1 with TRBJ1-5, with 7 bases identical to TRBD1. The germline V gene has CDR1 DFQATT and CDR2 SNEGSKA (reference sequence). Losses at the gene ends were 3 bases for V and 1 base for J; bases not matched to a gene: 6. This CDR3 spans 15 amino acids. The CDR3 protein is CSASEGTESNQPQHF. In DNA, the CDR3 is TGCAGTGCTAGTGAAGGGACAGAGAGCAATCAGCCCCAGCATTTT.

CDR3: CASSPRGAGLNYEQYF. The CDR3 DNA sequence: TGTGCCAGCAGCCCCCGAGGGGCGGGACTTAACTACGAGCAGTACTTC. The chain has TRBV28 and TRBJ2-7; D possibly corresponds to TRBD2 (6 bases). The CDR3 runs 16 residues. Trimming took 6 bases from V and 3 from J, leaving 21 bases between them. Per the germline V gene, CDR1 is MDHEN and CDR2 is SYDVKM.

J is TRBJ2-1 and V is TRBV6-6, with TRBD2 as a possible D gene (6 bases). This CDR3 region has 15 residues. Looked up from germline, CDR1 is MNHNY and CDR2 is SVGAGI (reference sequence). Trimming pared 6 bases from V and 8 bases from J, leaving 20 bases between. The CDR3 DNA reads TGTGCCAGCAGCGGCGGGACTCCTGGCGCCGATGAGCAGTTCTTC. Translation gives CASSGGTPGADEQFF.

This clone has only a few counts. The chain has TRBV18 and TRBJ2-1; 9 bases agree with TRBD1. The junction had 8 bases not matched to a gene; V was cut back by 0 bases and J by 8 bases. The CDR3 is 16 residues long. CDR1 KGHSH and CDR2 LQKENI come from the germline V gene. The CDR3 coding sequence is TGTGCCAGCTCACCACCGGACAGGGGATTTAGGGATGAGCAGTTCTTC. Translated: CASSPPDRGFRDEQFF. Full variable domain (missing parts from reference TRBV18 and TRBJ2-1): NAGVMQNPRHLVRRRGQEARLRCSPMKGHSHVYWYRQLPEEGLKFMVYLQKENIIDESGMPKERFSAEFPKEGPSILRIQQVVRGDSAAYFCASSPPDRGFRDEQFFGPGTRLTVL.

This clone was observed once. The V call is TRBV6-5, the J call TRBJ1-5; D is undetermined. Looked up from germline, CDR1 is MNHEY and CDR2 is SVGAGI. CDR3 length equals 13 residues. V shed 8 bases and J shed 3 bases, with 11 bases lying between them. This chain's CDR3 is CASEGLLNQPQHF. The CDR3 region has the DNA TGTGCCAGCGAGGGTCTCCTCAATCAGCCCCAGCATTTT.

This clone was detected only a few times. The rearrangement joins TRBV28 to TRBJ2-2; 11 nucleotides agree with TRBD2. This CDR3 has 16 amino acids. V gave up 3 bases and J gave up 7 bases; unmatched junction bases: 7. Germline CDR1 MDHEN, CDR2 SYDVKM. The CDR3 protein is CASSLLLAGESGELFF. The CDR3 DNA reads TGTGCCAGCAGTTTGTTACTAGCGGGAGAGAGCGGGGAGCTGTTTTTT.

The rearrangement uses TRBV13 and TRBJ1-2, with 10 bases fitting TRBD1. Per the germline V gene, CDR1 is PRHDT and CDR2 is FYEKMQ (reference sequence). Unmatched junction bases numbered 8, after V lost 4 bases and J lost 6 bases. The CDR3 runs 15 residues. CDR3 loop: CASSSQDRGRDGYTF. The CDR3 DNA is TGTGCCAGCAGCTCTCAAGACAGGGGGCGGGATGGCTACACCTTC.

The chain employs TRBV5-1 and TRBJ1-5, with 7 bases aligning to TRBD1. Trimming cost V 4 bases and J 5 bases; bases outside gene matches: 6. In germline, CDR1 is SGHRS, CDR2 YFSETQ. This CDR3 has 14 residues. Written as DNA, the CDR3 is TGCGCCAGCAGCGGGGGACAGCCTGATCAGCCCCAGCATTTT. Protein: CASSGGQPDQPQHF.

V is TRBV18 and J is TRBJ2-7; 10 nucleotides line up with TRBD2. This CDR3 comprises 14 residues. Germline values: CDR1 KGHSH, CDR2 LQKENI. Trimming removed 0 bases from V and 7 bases from J; junction bases left unmatched: 3. The CDR3 spells CASSPPSGRREQYF. The CDR3 DNA reads TGTGCCAGCTCACCACCTAGCGGGAGGAGAGAGCAGTACTTC.